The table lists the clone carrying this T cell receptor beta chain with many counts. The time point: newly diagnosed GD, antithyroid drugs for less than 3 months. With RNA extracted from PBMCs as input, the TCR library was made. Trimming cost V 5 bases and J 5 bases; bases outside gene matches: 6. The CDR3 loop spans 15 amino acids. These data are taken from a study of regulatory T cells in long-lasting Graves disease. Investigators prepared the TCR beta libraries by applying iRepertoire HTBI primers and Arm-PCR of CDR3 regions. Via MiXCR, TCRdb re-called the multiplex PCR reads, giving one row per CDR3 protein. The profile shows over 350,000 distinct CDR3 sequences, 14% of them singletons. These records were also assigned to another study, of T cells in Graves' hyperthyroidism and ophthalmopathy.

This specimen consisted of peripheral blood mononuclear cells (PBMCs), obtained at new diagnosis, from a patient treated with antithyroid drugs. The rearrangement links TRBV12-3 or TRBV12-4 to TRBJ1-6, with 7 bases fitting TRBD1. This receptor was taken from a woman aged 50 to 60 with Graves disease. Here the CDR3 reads CASSPDGTDNSPLHF. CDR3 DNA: TGTGCCAGCAGTCCCGATGGGACAGATAATTCACCCCTCCACTTT.